The 32 T cell receptor beta chains reported below all come from one sample, sequenced in a study of T cells after yellow fever vaccination (dated by TCRdb to between 2018 and 2021). The method behind the library was 5' RACE. The reads were generated on an Illumina NovaSeq 6000. TCRdb trimmed the raw reads at Q25, called clones with MiXCR and kept productive beta chains. Each CDR3 protein gets just one entry, which takes the most common genes and DNA from the rows behind it. Present in this sample are roughly 400,000 distinct CDR3 sequences, about 17% of which were seen just once. 18% of the sample lies in the top ten. Sample treatment or condition, as interpreted from the label and publication: live attenuated yellow fever vaccine strain. The sequencing here drew on PBMCs, taken before the yellow fever booster vaccination. These receptors all stem from a man aged 18 to 30 who received the YFV17D yellow fever vaccine.

This clonotype was seen a few times. This chain links TRBV7-2 with TRBJ2-7; 9 bases are a match to TRBD2. The trim removed 4 bases at V and 7 bases at J, leaving 5 bases unmatched. The germline V gene has CDR1 SGHTA and CDR2 FQGNSA. This CDR3 has 13 amino acids. In nucleotides, the CDR3 is TGTGCCAGCAGCTCCCGAGCGGGGGGTGAGCAGTACGTC. Translating gives CASSSRAGGEQYV.

The V gene is TRBV6-1, the J gene TRBJ2-7; D is possibly TRBD1 (6 bases). V gave up 7 bases and J gave up 3 bases, with 16 bases separating them. The CDR3 totals 14 residues. Germline V gives CDR1 MNHNS, CDR2 SASEGT. The CDR3 sequence is CASNVDSASYEQYV. The CDR3 DNA reads as TGTGCCAGCAACGTGGACAGCGCGAGCTACGAGCAGTACGTC.

This clonotype turned up a few times. The chain couples TRBV12-3 or TRBV12-4 to TRBJ2-7; D is uncertain. Deletions cut 8 bases from V and 0 bases from J, with 14 bases between. The CDR3 length is 14 residues. CDR3 DNA sequence: TGTGCCAGCGGCCGTGGTAGGGCCTCCTACGAGCAGTACTTC. Residues: CASGRGRASYEQYF.

The chain recombines TRBV10-3 with TRBJ2-2, with a weak D call TRBD1 (5 bases). The CDR3 has 16 amino acids. The ends were cut back, 6 bases at V and 6 bases at J, with 20 bases in the middle. Germline V gene data show CDR1 as ENHRY and CDR2 as SYGVKD. The CDR3 protein is CAIRSWKGADSGELFF. The CDR3 nucleotides are TGTGCCATCAGATCCTGGAAAGGGGCCGACTCCGGGGAGCTGTTTTTT.

The chain has TRBV5-1 and TRBJ2-1, with 7 positions matching TRBD2. The junction had 4 bases not matched to a gene; V was cut back by 6 bases and J by 7 bases. Germline values: CDR1 SGHRS, CDR2 YFSETQ. This CDR3 region has 12 residues. The CDR3 loop reads CASKTSRNEQFF. In DNA form, the CDR3 reads TGCGCCAGCAAGACTAGCCGAAATGAGCAGTTCTTC. The full variable domain, completed using reference TRBV5-1 and TRBJ2-1, is KAGVTQTPRYLIKTRGQQVTLSCSPISGHRSVSWYQQTPGQGLQFLFEYFSETQRNKGNFPGRFSGRQFSNSRSEMNVSTLELGDSALYLCASKTSRNEQFFGPGTRLTVL.

This clonotype was observed many times. The gene calls are TRBV13 and TRBJ1-2, with D tentatively TRBD1 (5 bases). Germline loops: CDR1 PRHDT, CDR2 FYEKMQ (reference sequence). With 5 bases removed from V and 4 bases from J, the gap between germline ends came to 14 bases. This CDR3 spans 14 amino acids. The CDR3 region is CASSRLGPIYGYTF. The CDR3 region has the DNA TGTGCCAGCAGCAGATTGGGACCGATCTATGGCTACACCTTC.

In this sample, this clonotype turned up a few times. The genes are TRBV20-1 and TRBJ2-4; 7 bases fit TRBD2. V lost 1 base and J lost 3; bases outside the gene matches: 0. The CDR3 is 13 residues long. Germline CDR1 DFQATT, CDR2 SNEGSKA (reference sequence). Written as DNA, the CDR3 is TGCAGTGCTAGAGGGACTAGCAAAAACATTCAGTACTTC. It yields the protein CSARGTSKNIQYF.

This clonotype was detected a few times. V and J are TRBV4-2 and TRBJ2-7, with 11 bases aligning to TRBD1. The trim removed 4 bases at V and 3 bases at J, leaving 8 bases unmatched. CDR3 size: 16 residues. Per germline, CDR1 LGHNA and CDR2 YNFKEQ. The DNA of the CDR3 is TGTGCCAGCAGCCTCGTACCCGGGACAGGGGGCTACGAGCAGTACTTC. The encoded protein is CASSLVPGTGGYEQYF.

This clonotype was found a few times. The genes are TRBV7-8 and TRBJ1-3; the D is unclear. V lost 7 bases and J 4 bases, leaving 20 bases between the germline ends. The length of the CDR3 is 16 residues. CDR1 is SGHVS and CDR2 is FQNEAQ in the germline V gene. The CDR3 DNA is TGTGCCAGCACCCAAAGCGTCGGGGTGTCCGGAAACACCATATATTTT. Translated, it gives CASTQSVGVSGNTIYF.

This chain uses TRBV6-6 with TRBJ2-7; D possibly corresponds to TRBD1 (5 bases). V was cut by 10 bases and J by 4 bases, with 14 bases left in between. Germline V gives CDR1 MNHNY, CDR2 SVGAGI (reference sequence). CDR3 length: 12 amino acids. The CDR3 DNA sequence: TGTGCCACTGGGGCGACAAGGTACGAGCAGTACGTC. Its translation is CATGATRYEQYV.

This sequence joins TRBV30 and TRBJ2-7, with D maybe TRBD2 (6 bases). V dropped 2 bases and J dropped 3 bases, with 17 bases sitting between them. Germline CDR1 is GTSNPN and CDR2 is SVGIG (reference sequence). The CDR3 has 15 residues. The DNA for the CDR3 is TGTGCCTGGAGTAAAGGAGGGACGAGCGGCTACGAGCAGTACTTC. Translating gives CAWSKGGTSGYEQYF.

This clonotype was observed many times. The chain couples TRBV29-1 to TRBJ2-5, with D possibly being TRBD2 (5 bases). V was clipped by 6 bases and J by 4 bases, with 18 bases between them. CDR1 SQVTM and CDR2 ANQGSEA come from the germline V gene. This CDR3 has 14 residues. CDR3: CSVRVIDEGETQYF. CDR3 bases: TGCAGCGTGCGGGTGATAGATGAGGGAGAGACCCAGTACTTC.

The chain is built from TRBV4-1 and TRBJ1-2; 7 bases map to TRBD1. The junction had 12 bases not matched to a gene; V was cut back by 0 bases and J by 8 bases. Germline CDR1 reads MGHRA; CDR2 reads YSYEKL. CDR3 length equals 16 residues. CDR3 region: CASSQEPADREGGYTF. CDR3 coding DNA: TGCGCCAGCAGCCAAGAACCCGCCGACAGGGAGGGCGGCTACACCTTC.

The V gene is TRBV7-3, the J gene TRBJ2-3, with D possibly being TRBD1 or TRBD2 (5 bases each). Germline CDR1 is SGHTA and CDR2 is FQGTGA. The CDR3 is made up of 15 amino acids. V was trimmed by 5 bases and J by 6 bases, leaving 18 bases between them. For the CDR3, the DNA is TGTGCCAGCAGCCTTTCCCACGGGACCATCGATACGCAGTATTTT. It specifies CASSLSHGTIDTQYF.

The V and J genes are TRBV7-2 and TRBJ2-5; 12 bases are shared with TRBD2. CDR3 length equals 16 residues. Germline trimming cut 6 bases from V and 5 bases from J; bases unmatched to any gene: 10. Per the germline V gene, CDR1 is SGHTA and CDR2 is FQGNSA. CDR3 sequence reads: CASRTASGGEGETQYF. The CDR3 DNA sequence: TGTGCCAGCAGGACCGCTAGCGGGGGGGAGGGTGAGACCCAGTACTTC.

The chain links TRBV6-2 or TRBV6-3 to TRBJ2-7, with D perhaps TRBD1 (5 bases). Deletions cut 5 bases from V and 0 bases from J, with 17 bases between. Germline loops: CDR1 MNHEY, CDR2 SVGEGT. CDR3 length: 16 amino acids. The CDR3 loop is CASSNRPSGYSYEQYF. The CDR3 DNA follows: TGTGCCAGCAGTAACCGACCCTCAGGGTACTCCTACGAGCAGTACTTC.

Many counts were recorded for this clonotype. The chain uses TRBV11-2 and TRBJ2-7, with D maybe TRBD1 (5 bases). Per the germline V gene, CDR1 is SGHAT and CDR2 is FQNNGV. The CDR3 is 13 residues long. V was trimmed by 5 bases and J by 3 bases, leaving 11 bases between them. In DNA, the CDR3 is TGTGCCAGCAGCGTCGGCCAGGGCTACGAGCAGTACTTC. It codes for CASSVGQGYEQYF.

J is TRBJ1-2 and V is TRBV9, with 11 bases identical to TRBD1. J was trimmed by 2 bases and V by 0 bases; bases with no gene match: 9. The V gene's germline CDR1 is SGDLS and CDR2 YYNGEE. The CDR3 spans 18 residues. The CDR3 reads CASSVGTDRGHVNYGYTF. The DNA for the CDR3 is TGTGCCAGCAGCGTAGGAACGGACAGGGGGCACGTCAACTATGGCTACACCTTC.

The rearrangement joins TRBV7-2 to TRBJ2-5; D may be TRBD1 (6 bases). The CDR3 consists of 16 residues. Trimming cost V 4 bases and J 4 bases, with 19 bases left between them. The germline gives CDR1 SGHTA, CDR2 FQGNSA. Here the CDR3 reads CASSSLEGVVGETQYF. The CDR3 DNA follows: TGTGCCAGCAGCTCTCTCGAGGGGGTCGTCGGAGAGACCCAGTACTTC.

This clonotype was counted at least ten times. The rearrangement joins TRBV18 to TRBJ1-6; no clear D gene. This CDR3 contains 12 residues. Germline lookup yields CDR1 KGHSH and CDR2 LQKENI. The ends were cut back, 6 bases at V and 2 bases at J, with 2 bases in the middle. CDR3 nucleotides: TGTGCCAGCTCCCCCTATAATTCACCCCTCCACTTT. Translated: CASSPYNSPLHF.

The J gene is TRBJ1-1, the V gene TRBV19; D call uncertain. Germline V lookup: CDR1 LNHDA, CDR2 SQIVND (reference sequence). CDR3 length: 10 residues. V lost 9 bases and J lost 2, with 4 bases in between. CDR3 coding DNA: TGTGCCAGGACAAACACTGAAGCTTTCTTT. This translates into CARTNTEAFF.

The genes are TRBV20-1 and TRBJ1-5, with unresolved D. CDR1 and CDR2 (germline): DFQATT, SNEGSKA (reference sequence). V lost 1 base and J 2 bases, leaving 15 bases between the germline ends. The CDR3 length is 16 residues. This CDR3 is CSARGPRGYGNQPQHF. DNA of the CDR3: TGCAGTGCTAGAGGCCCCCGAGGGTACGGCAATCAGCCCCAGCATTTT.

This clonotype was detected a few times. The chain is built from TRBV20-1 and TRBJ2-7; D may be TRBD1 or TRBD2 (5 bases each). CDR1 is DFQATT, CDR2 SNEGSKA, per germline (reference sequence). V was shortened by 5 bases and J by 2 bases, with 19 bases between the two germline ends. The CDR3 runs 15 residues. CDR3 residues: CSAQKGAEGTYEQYF. In DNA, the CDR3 is TGCAGTGCTCAGAAAGGGGCTGAGGGAACCTACGAGCAGTACTTC.

The genes are TRBV7-2 and TRBJ1-2; 7 positions match TRBD1. J was trimmed by 2 bases and V by 7 bases; bases with no gene match: 4. The length of the CDR3 is 13 residues. The germline gives CDR1 SGHTA, CDR2 FQGNSA. CDR3 region: CASTEDRNYGYTF. CDR3 coding DNA: TGTGCCAGCACCGAGGACAGGAACTATGGCTACACCTTC.

This clonotype was counted only a few times. The chain combines TRBV9 with TRBJ2-3; 8 bases match TRBD1. Trimming removed 3 bases from V and 5 bases from J; junction bases left unmatched: 5. This CDR3 comprises 14 residues. In germline, CDR1 is SGDLS, CDR2 YYNGEE. CDR3 sequence: CASSDGQGVDTQYF. The DNA for the CDR3 is TGTGCCAGCAGCGACGGACAGGGCGTAGATACGCAGTATTTT.

This chain links TRBV6-5 with TRBJ1-1; D ambiguous. Trimming removed 4 bases from V and 3 bases from J, with 12 bases in between. This CDR3 spans 14 amino acids. Germline V gives CDR1 MNHEY, CDR2 SVGAGI. The CDR3 is CASSSGSGYTEAFF. CDR3 nucleotide sequence: TGTGCCAGCAGTTCGGGGTCGGGGTACACTGAAGCTTTCTTT.

This chain links TRBV5-1 with TRBJ2-7, with D possibly matching TRBD1 (6 bases). Germline V gene sequence: CDR1 SGHRS, CDR2 YFSETQ. CDR3 length: 14 residues. Trimming left V 4 bases short and J 6 bases short, with 17 bases between. The DNA for the CDR3 is TGCGCCAGCAGCCCCGGGACATGGGCAGGCGAGCAGTACTTC. Amino acids: CASSPGTWAGEQYF.

This clonotype was seen repeatedly, ten times or more. V and J are TRBV20-1 and TRBJ2-3, with D perhaps TRBD2 (6 bases). The germline V and J ends were trimmed by 3 bases and 2 bases, with 12 bases remaining between them. The CDR3 runs to 14 residues. Looked up from germline, CDR1 is DFQATT and CDR2 is SNEGSKA (reference sequence). This chain's CDR3 is CSASGGPDTDTQYF. The CDR3 DNA reads as TGCAGTGCTAGCGGGGGACCCGACACAGATACGCAGTATTTT.

This chain links TRBV4-2 with TRBJ1-1; possible D gene TRBD1, 5 bases. The CDR3 runs to 14 residues. Per germline, CDR1 LGHNA and CDR2 YNFKEQ. Trimming cost V 1 base and J 8 bases, with 14 bases left between them. For the CDR3, the DNA is TGTGCCAGCAGCCAAGTTCCCCCACAGGAAGAAGCTTTCTTT. Translating gives CASSQVPPQEEAFF.

J is TRBJ1-2 and V is TRBV6-1, with D possibly matching TRBD1 (6 bases). The CDR3 loop spans 13 amino acids. Trimming removed 7 bases at V and 4 bases at J, with 13 bases between. CDR1 is MNHNS, CDR2 SASEGT, per germline. CDR3 protein: CASTPWGPYGYTF. CDR3 DNA: TGTGCCAGCACCCCATGGGGGCCCTATGGCTACACCTTC.

This clonotype was observed a handful of times. The V gene is TRBV7-2, the J gene TRBJ1-1; unclear D gene. Deletions cut 5 bases from V and 6 bases from J, with 19 bases between. From germline, CDR1 is SGHTA and CDR2 FQGNSA. The CDR3 has 15 residues. The CDR3 DNA is TGTGCCAGCAGCCCTCGTACACTATACCGGGCTGAAGCTTTCTTT. It codes for CASSPRTLYRAEAFF.

The sample holds a few counts of this clonotype. The rearrangement joins TRBV4-1 to TRBJ2-7; no clear D. Germline V gives CDR1 MGHRA, CDR2 YSYEKL. The CDR3 has 13 residues. Trimming shortened V by 4 bases and J by 4 bases, and 11 bases separated the two germline ends. CDR3 region: CASSPENRYEQYF. The CDR3 bases are TGCGCCAGCAGCCCAGAGAACCGGTACGAGCAGTACTTC.